This is a list of T cell receptor beta chains from one sample in a study of blood T cells in healthy people across ages. Each CDR3 protein is one row after TCRdb ran MiXCR on the 5' RACE reads. The sample contains 700,000 to 950,000 distinct CDR3 sequences, roughly 41% of which appear only once. Sequenced input: blood. The receptors derive from an older woman in good health. Each CDR3 is given without its conserved first and last residue. D genes are given only for firm matches. Size is omitted from some rows. Given values are once, few, many or a class for expanded clones.

d_gene | abundance | v_gene | len | CDR3aa
- | - | TRBV6-6 | 12 | ASSYVGAETEAF
- | - | TRBV3-1 | 11 | ASSKGSPGELF
TRBD1 | - | TRBV7-7 | 14 | ASSLGPGQATNEQF
- | many | TRBV5-1 | 11 | ASSETNQLGYT
TRBD1 | - | TRBV24-1 | 15 | ATSGRTGTGNTDTQY
TRBD1 | few | TRBV7-2 | 13 | ASSADRVENEKLF
- | - | TRBV25-1 | 12 | ASSELGGGETQY
- | - | TRBV6-1 | 15 | ASSKGQISSWEETQY
- | - | TRBV6-6 | 14 | ASSYSTAGPGDEQF
- | few | TRBV7-2 | 13 | ASSLEDSTGNTIY
- | once | TRBV7-9 | 17 | ASSANYPGLQGLGSPLH
TRBD2 | - | TRBV6-2/TRBV6-3 | 12 | ASRRTSGSCEQY
TRBD2 | few | TRBV4-1 | 18 | ASSQEGASGIEYEPYEQY
TRBD2 | - | TRBV7-3 | 13 | ASSLEAGAFNEQF
TRBD1 | - | TRBV2 | 14 | ASRDSRGKGKNIQY
- | many | TRBV21-1 | 15 | ASSKWERQGSSYEQY
- | few | TRBV20-1 | 9 | SAQDTDTQY
- | - | TRBV6-1 | 13 | ASLVSGGLYNEQF
TRBD1 | - | TRBV5-1 | 12 | ASNADRAFNIQY
TRBD1 | - | TRBV28 | 11 | ASSPGQSYEQF
TRBD1 | few | TRBV20-1 | 12 | SAIPGQVDDEQF
- | few | TRBV18 | 12 | ASSRGTDEETQY
TRBD2 | - | TRBV3-1 | 14 | ASSPSTSGNYNEQF
TRBD2 | many | TRBV20-1 | 14 | SALRLAGDSYNEQF
- | - | TRBV2 | 13 | ASSEEDGSYNEQF
TRBD2 | - | TRBV7-2 | 13 | ASSFSTGGRGEQY
TRBD2 | - | TRBV7-2 | 15 | ASSSGLVGGLGDTQY
TRBD1 | few | TRBV7-2 | 12 | ASSLGGTGSEQY
- | few | TRBV12-3/TRBV12-4 | 15 | ASSPVTLLATNEKLF
TRBD1 | - | TRBV10-1 | 13 | ASTWDSSPNYGYT
- | - | TRBV9 | 12 | ASSVVGSQETQY
- | - | TRBV10-3 | 12 | AISENGVLYGYT
- | - | TRBV20-1 | 10 | SANYLSYGYT
- | - | TRBV28 | 14 | ASSLGSGGSNYGCT
- | few | TRBV24-1 | 10 | ATSDTLNEQF
- | - | TRBV9 | 11 | ASSVITTAEAF
TRBD2 | many | TRBV7-2 | 13 | ASSLDSSGAYEQY
- | - | TRBV15 | 14 | ATSRESGDTWNEQF
- | few | TRBV20-1 | 11 | SAYRGGGYEQY
TRBD2 | - | TRBV5-1 | 15 | ASCRLGLAVGSYEQY
- | - | TRBV5-1 | 11 | ASKSGGNTEAF
TRBD2 | many | TRBV20-1 | 11 | SAPGLADYEQY
- | - | TRBV20-1 | 10 | SARGLQETQY
TRBD1 | - | TRBV19 | 13 | ASTHGTGPHNEQF
- | - | TRBV20-1 | 12 | SASPGTGAAEAF
- | few | TRBV4-1 | 14 | ASSQGQGGENTEAF
- | once | TRBV14 | 14 | ASSETGGTNLGTQY
- | - | TRBV12-3/TRBV12-4 | 9 | ASRGKSEQF
- | - | TRBV4-2 | 13 | ASSQDHQAPVELF